The T cell receptor beta chain described here comes from a study of T-cell memory formation after mild COVID-19. After 5'RACE with constant-segment primers, TCR alpha and TCR beta cDNA libraries carrying sample barcodes and UMIs were obtained. One entry per CDR3 protein, called by TCRdb with MiXCR from the 5' RACE reads. The sample lists under 700,000 distinct CDR3 sequences; over 20% were seen once. Germline CDR1 is SQVTM and CDR2 is ANQGSEA. V shed 7 bases, J shed 6 bases, and the junction held 14 bases outside the gene matches. The CDR3 covers 14 residues. Turning to this clonotype: Its antigen is unknown.

General study findings and limits: Some clones that responded turned up in pre-infection memory, which suggests that cross-reactive memory joined in.

The sequencing input was PBMCs or a T cell subset sorted from them (not recorded which). This receptor was taken from an adult woman who had mild COVID-19 (a few samples of this study predate the infection). Cell type and time point are not known. The chain employs TRBV29-1 and TRBJ2-7, with 8 bases that match TRBD1. CDR3 sequence (DNA): TGCAGCGCCTACCGAGGACAGGGCGCTAGCGAGCAGTACTTC. It is translated as CSAYRGQGASEQYF.